The rows below give T cell receptor beta chains drawn from one sample of a study of shared clonotypes between healthy human individuals. Here immunoSEQ multiplex PCR was the method, and the copy in TCRdb shows in-frame clones only, minus some. This table holds millions of clones, around 90% found once. Sequencing was done on a sample of naive CD4+ T cells sorted from blood. The receptors were sampled from a man between 18 and 29 years old in good health. Both conserved end residues are part of each CDR3. A D gene is named only where the DNA matches it firmly.

J gene,D gene,V gene,CDR3 protein,CDR3 DNA
TRBJ2-2,.,TRBV11-3,CASSDKNTGELFF,TGTGCCAGCAGCGACAAGAACACCGGGGAGCTGTTTTTT
TRBJ1-5,.,TRBV11-2,CASSLRASPWSNQPQHF,TGTGCCAGCAGCTTACGGGCCAGCCCTTGGAGCAATCAGCCCCAGCATTTT
TRBJ2-7,.,TRBV11-2,CASSPQISPYEQYF,TGTGCCAGCAGCCCGCAGATAAGCCCGTACGAGCAGTACTTC
TRBJ2-6,.,TRBV30,CAWSYGQGANVLTF,TGTGCCTGGAGCTACGGTCAGGGAGCCAACGTCCTGACTTTC
TRBJ2-3,.,TRBV5-1,CASSHLANTDTQYF,TGCGCCAGCTCACACCTAGCGAACACAGATACGCAGTATTTT
TRBJ2-5,.,TRBV5-1,CASSFPQGQETQYF,TGCGCCAGCAGCTTTCCCCAGGGTCAAGAGACCCAGTACTTC
TRBJ1-1,.,TRBV10-3,CAISATNTEAFF,TGTGCCATCAGTGCTACCAACACTGAAGCTTTCTTT
TRBJ1-2,.,TRBV5-4,CASSSGENYGYTF,TGTGCCAGCAGCTCTGGTGAAAACTATGGCTACACCTTC
TRBJ2-6,TRBD1,TRBV5-1,CASSPDRGGANVLTF,TGCGCCAGCAGCCCGGACAGGGGCGGGGCCAACGTCCTGACTTTC
TRBJ2-1,.,TRBV6-5,CASTPTADGNEQFF,TGTGCCAGCACCCCCACGGCGGACGGGAATGAGCAGTTCTTC